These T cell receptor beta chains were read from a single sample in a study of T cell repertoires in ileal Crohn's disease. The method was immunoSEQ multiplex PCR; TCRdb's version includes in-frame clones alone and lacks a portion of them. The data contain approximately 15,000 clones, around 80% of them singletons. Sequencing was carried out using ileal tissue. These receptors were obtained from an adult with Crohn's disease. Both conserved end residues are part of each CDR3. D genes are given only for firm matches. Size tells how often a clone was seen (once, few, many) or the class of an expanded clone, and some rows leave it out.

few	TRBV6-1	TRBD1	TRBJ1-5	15	CASRGTGGSYQPQHF	TGTGCCAGCAGGGGGACAGGGGGCAGTTATCAGCCCCAGCATTTT
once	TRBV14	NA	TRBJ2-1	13	CASSQMPHNEQFF	TGTGCCAGCAGCCAGATGCCCCACAATGAGCAGTTCTTC
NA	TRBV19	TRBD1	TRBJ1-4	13	CASIGQGIEKLFF	TGTGCCAGTATTGGACAGGGAATAGAAAAACTGTTTTTT
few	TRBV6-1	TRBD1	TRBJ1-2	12	CASGGGGKGYTF	TGTGCCAGCGGGGGAGGGGGCAAAGGCTACACCTTC
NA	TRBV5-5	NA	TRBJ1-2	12	CASSRSDKGYTF	TGTGCCAGCAGCAGGTCAGATAAAGGCTACACCTTC
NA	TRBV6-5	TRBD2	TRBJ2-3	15	CASWAGGLGTDTQYF	TGTGCCAGCTGGGCGGGGGGTCTAGGCACAGATACGCAGTATTTT
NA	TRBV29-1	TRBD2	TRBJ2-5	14	CSAGLAGGSETQYF	TGCAGCGCAGGACTAGCGGGAGGAAGCGAGACCCAGTACTTC
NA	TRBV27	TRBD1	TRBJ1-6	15	CASRDRGSYNSPLHF	TGTGCCAGCCGGGACAGGGGCTCCTATAATTCACCCCTCCACTTT
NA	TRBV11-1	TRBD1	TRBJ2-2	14	CASSRGLDTGELFF	TGTGCCAGCAGCAGGGGGCTCGACACCGGGGAGCTGTTTTTT
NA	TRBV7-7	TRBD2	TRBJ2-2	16	CASSLYASGNAGELFF	TGTGCCAGCAGCTTATATGCTAGCGGGAACGCCGGGGAGCTGTTTTTT
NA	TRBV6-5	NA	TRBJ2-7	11	CASQRTYEQYF	TGTGCCAGCCAACGGACCTACGAGCAGTACTTC
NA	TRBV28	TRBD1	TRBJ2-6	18	CASSPPGTGFTGANVLTF	TGTGCCAGCAGTCCGCCCGGGACAGGGTTCACTGGGGCCAACGTCCTGACTTTC
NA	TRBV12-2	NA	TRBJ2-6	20	CASRLEQAAPLDSGANVLTF	TGTGCAAGTCGCTTAGAGCAGGCTGCGCCGCTTGACTCTGGGGCCAACGTCCTGACTTTC
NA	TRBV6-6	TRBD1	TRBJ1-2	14	CASSWGDRGHGYTF	TGTGCCAGCAGTTGGGGGGACAGGGGTCATGGCTACACCTTC
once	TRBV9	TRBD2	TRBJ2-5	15	CASSPTSGTQETQYF	TGTGCCAGCAGCCCGACTAGCGGGACCCAAGAGACCCAGTACTTC
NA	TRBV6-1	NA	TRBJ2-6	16	CASSEILGAGANVLTF	TGTGCCAGCAGTGAAATTCTGGGAGCTGGGGCCAACGTCCTGACTTTC
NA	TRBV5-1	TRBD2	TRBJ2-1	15	CASSYLAGEGYEQFF	TGCGCCAGCAGCTACCTAGCGGGAGAAGGGTATGAGCAGTTCTTC
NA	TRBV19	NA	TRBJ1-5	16	CASSIEGYGTNQPQHF	TGTGCCAGTAGTATTGAGGGCTATGGGACGAATCAGCCCCAGCATTTT
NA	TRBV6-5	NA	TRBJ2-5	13	CASSPDIQETQYF	TGTGCCAGCAGCCCCGATATCCAAGAGACCCAGTACTTC
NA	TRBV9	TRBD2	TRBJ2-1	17	CASSPLPIAGGGNEQFF	TGTGCCAGCAGCCCACTCCCTATAGCGGGAGGAGGCAATGAGCAGTTCTTC
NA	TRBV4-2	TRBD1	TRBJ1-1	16	CASSRDRGRDGAEAFF	TGTGCCAGCAGTCGGGACAGGGGTAGGGATGGAGCTGAAGCTTTCTTT
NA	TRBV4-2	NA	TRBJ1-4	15	CASTNEGVENEKLFF	TGTGCCAGCACCAATGAGGGAGTAGAGAATGAAAAACTGTTTTTT
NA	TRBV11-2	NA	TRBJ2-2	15	CASSLGLVNTGELFF	TGTGCCAGCAGCTTAGGACTCGTTAACACCGGGGAGCTGTTTTTT
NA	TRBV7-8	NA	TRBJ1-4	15	CASSPGAGNREKLFF	TGTGCCAGCAGCCCAGGGGCGGGGAATCGGGAAAAACTGTTTTTT
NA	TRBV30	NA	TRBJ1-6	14	CAWKSKGWSSPLHF	TGTGCCTGGAAGAGTAAGGGGTGGAGTTCACCCCTCCACTTT
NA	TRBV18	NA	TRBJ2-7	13	CASSPPASNEQYF	TGTGCCAGCTCACCACCGGCCAGCAACGAGCAGTACTTC
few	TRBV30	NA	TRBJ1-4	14	CAWTRWGANEKLFF	TGTGCCTGGACTAGGTGGGGGGCTAATGAAAAACTGTTTTTT
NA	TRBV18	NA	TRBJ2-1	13	CASSPWGVNEQFF	TGTGCCAGCTCACCCTGGGGGGTCAATGAGCAGTTCTTC
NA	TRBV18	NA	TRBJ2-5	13	CASSTGKQETQYF	TGTGCCAGCTCAACCGGGAAACAAGAGACCCAGTACTTC
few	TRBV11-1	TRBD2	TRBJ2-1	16	CASSLGSGGLYNEQFF	TGTGCCAGCAGCTTAGGGAGCGGGGGGCTGTACAATGAGCAGTTCTTC
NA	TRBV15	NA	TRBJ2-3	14	CATSRGKGTDTQYF	TGTGCCACCAGCCGGGGGAAAGGGACAGATACGCAGTATTTT
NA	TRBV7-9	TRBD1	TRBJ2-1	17	CASSLAGSRGLINEQFF	TGTGCCAGCAGCTTAGCGGGAAGCAGGGGGCTCATCAATGAGCAGTTCTTC
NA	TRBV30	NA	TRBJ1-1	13	CAWSEGGNTEAFF	TGTGCCTGGAGTGAAGGGGGAAACACTGAAGCTTTCTTT
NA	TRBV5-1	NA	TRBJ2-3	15	CASSLVRQGTDTQYF	TGCGCCAGCAGCTTGGTTCGGCAGGGCACAGATACGCAGTATTTT
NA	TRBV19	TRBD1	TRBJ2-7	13	CASSRQGAKEQYF	TGTGCCAGTAGCCGACAGGGGGCGAAAGAGCAGTACTTC
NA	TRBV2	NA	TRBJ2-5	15	CASSEAWGTGETQYF	TGTGCCAGCAGTGAAGCGTGGGGGACGGGGGAGACCCAGTACTTC
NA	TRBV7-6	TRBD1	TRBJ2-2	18	CASSPTGGRSGYTGELFF	TGTGCCAGCAGCCCGACAGGGGGGCGGTCTGGTTACACCGGGGAGCTGTTTTTT
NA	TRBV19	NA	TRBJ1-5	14	CASTDSRRNQPQHF	TGTGCCAGTACCGACTCGAGGAGGAATCAGCCCCAGCATTTT
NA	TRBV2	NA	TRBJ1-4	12	CASTRADEKLFF	TGTGCCAGCACCAGGGCCGATGAAAAACTGTTTTTT
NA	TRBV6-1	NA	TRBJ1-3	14	CASIGAPSGNTIYF	TGTGCCAGCATTGGGGCTCCCTCTGGAAACACCATATATTTT
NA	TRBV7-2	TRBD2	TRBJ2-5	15	CASSLAGLAEETQYF	TGTGCCAGCAGCTTAGCCGGCCTAGCGGAAGAGACCCAGTACTTC
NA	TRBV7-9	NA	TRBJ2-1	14	CASSSAGPYDEQFF	TGTGCCAGCAGCTCGGCCGGACCTTACGATGAGCAGTTCTTC